Included here is one T cell receptor beta chain sequence, with context. In Seattle, patients joined the study during active infection and were tracked longitudinally. This specimen belongs to a study of blood T cell repertoires in COVID-19. Using immunoSEQ multiplex PCR, the repertoire was profiled, and TCRdb retains in-frame clones only, with some absent. The repertoire holds 450,000 or so clones, roughly 90% seen once, with 0.7% to 1% in the top ten. The sequenced sample consisted of peripheral blood. The receptor was isolated from a young man with COVID-19, enrolled during active disease.

The CDR3 is CASSLDGTPGNTIYF. The CDR3 DNA is TGTGCCAGCAGCTTAGATGGGACACCTGGAAACACCATATATTTT. The gene calls are TRBV13 and TRBJ1-3; perhaps TRBD1 as D (6 bases). Germline V gene data show CDR1 as PRHDT and CDR2 as FYEKMQ (reference sequence). This CDR3 spans 15 amino acids. The V end was cut by 1 base, the J end by 2 bases, with 9 bases between.